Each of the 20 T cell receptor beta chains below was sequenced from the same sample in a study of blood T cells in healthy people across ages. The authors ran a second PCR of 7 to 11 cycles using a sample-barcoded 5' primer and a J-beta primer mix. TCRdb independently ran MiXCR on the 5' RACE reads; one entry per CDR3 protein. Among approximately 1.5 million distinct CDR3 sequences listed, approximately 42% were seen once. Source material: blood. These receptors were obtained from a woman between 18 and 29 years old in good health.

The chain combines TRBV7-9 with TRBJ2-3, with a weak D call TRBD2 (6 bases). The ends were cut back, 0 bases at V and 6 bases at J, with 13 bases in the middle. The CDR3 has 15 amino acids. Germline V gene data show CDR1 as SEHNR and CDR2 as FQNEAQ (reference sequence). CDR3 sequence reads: CASSLAGTLRDTQYF. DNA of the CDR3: TGTGCCAGCAGCTTAGCGGGGACTCTCCGCGATACGCAGTATTTT.

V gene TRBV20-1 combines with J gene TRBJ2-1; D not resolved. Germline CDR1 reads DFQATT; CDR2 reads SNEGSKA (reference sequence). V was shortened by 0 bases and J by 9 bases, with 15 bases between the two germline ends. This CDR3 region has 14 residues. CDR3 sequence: CSAREGPPAAEQFF. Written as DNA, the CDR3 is TGCAGTGCTAGAGAAGGGCCCCCGGCTGCTGAGCAGTTCTTC.

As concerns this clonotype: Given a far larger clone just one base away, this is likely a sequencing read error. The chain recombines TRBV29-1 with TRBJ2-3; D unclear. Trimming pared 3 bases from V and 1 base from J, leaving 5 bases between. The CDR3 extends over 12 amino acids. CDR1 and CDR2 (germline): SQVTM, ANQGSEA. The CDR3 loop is CSVEVGTDTQYF. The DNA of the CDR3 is TGCAGCGTTGAGGTCGGCACAGATACGCAGTATTTT.

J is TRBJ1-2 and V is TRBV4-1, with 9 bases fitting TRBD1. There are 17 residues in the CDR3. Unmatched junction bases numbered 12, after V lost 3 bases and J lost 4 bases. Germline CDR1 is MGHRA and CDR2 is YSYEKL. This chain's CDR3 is CASSQDQGQGIAYGYTF. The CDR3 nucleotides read TGCGCCAGCAGCCAGGATCAGGGACAGGGAATTGCCTATGGCTACACCTTC.

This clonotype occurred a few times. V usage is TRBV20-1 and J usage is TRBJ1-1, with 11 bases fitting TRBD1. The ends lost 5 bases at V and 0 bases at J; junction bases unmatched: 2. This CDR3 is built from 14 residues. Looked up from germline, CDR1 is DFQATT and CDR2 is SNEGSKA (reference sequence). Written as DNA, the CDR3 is TGCAGTGCTCGGGACAGGGGGATGAACACTGAAGCTTTCTTT. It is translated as CSARDRGMNTEAFF.

The DNA for the CDR3 is TGTGCCAGCAGCCTAACAGGGTCCCAAGATACGCAGTATTTT. Its protein product is CASSLTGSQDTQYF. The chain has TRBV7-9 and TRBJ2-3, with D perhaps TRBD1 (6 bases). Between the trimmed V and J ends, which lost 5 bases and 5 bases, there was a span of 14 bases. The CDR3 spans 14 residues. The germline CDR1 and CDR2 sequences are SEHNR and FQNEAQ (reference sequence).

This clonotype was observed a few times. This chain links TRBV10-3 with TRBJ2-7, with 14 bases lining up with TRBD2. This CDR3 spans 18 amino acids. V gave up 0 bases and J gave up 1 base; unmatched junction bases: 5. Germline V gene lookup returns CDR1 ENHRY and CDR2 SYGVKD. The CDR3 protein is CAISESGTSGGLSYEQYF. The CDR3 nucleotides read TGTGCCATCAGTGAGTCGGGGACTAGCGGGGGCCTATCCTACGAGCAGTACTTC.

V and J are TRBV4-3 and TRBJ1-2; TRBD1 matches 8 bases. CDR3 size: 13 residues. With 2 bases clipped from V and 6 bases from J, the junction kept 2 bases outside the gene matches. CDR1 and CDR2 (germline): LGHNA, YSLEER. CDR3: CASSQRQGNGYTF. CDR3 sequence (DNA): TGCGCCAGCAGCCAACGACAGGGGAATGGCTACACCTTC.

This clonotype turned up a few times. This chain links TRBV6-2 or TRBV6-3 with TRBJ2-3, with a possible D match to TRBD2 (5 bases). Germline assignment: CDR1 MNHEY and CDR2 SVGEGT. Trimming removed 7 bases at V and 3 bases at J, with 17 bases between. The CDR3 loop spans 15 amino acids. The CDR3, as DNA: TGTGCCAGCAAGGAGTACGGCGGGTTGACAGATACGCAGTATTTT. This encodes CASKEYGGLTDTQYF.

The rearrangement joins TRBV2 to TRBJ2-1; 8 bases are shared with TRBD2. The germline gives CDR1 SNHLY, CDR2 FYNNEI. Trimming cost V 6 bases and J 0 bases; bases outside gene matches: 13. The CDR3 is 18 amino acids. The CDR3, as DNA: TGTGCCAGCAGAGGGGGACTAGTAGCTCGAAGCTCCTACAATGAGCAGTTCTTC. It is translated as CASRGGLVARSSYNEQFF. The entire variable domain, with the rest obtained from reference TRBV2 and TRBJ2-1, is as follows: EPEVTQTPSHQVTQMGQEVILRCVPISNHLYFYWYRQILGQKVEFLVSFYNNEISEKSEIFDDQFSVERPDGSNFTLKIRSTKLEDSAMYFCASRGGLVARSSYNEQFFGPGTRLTVL.

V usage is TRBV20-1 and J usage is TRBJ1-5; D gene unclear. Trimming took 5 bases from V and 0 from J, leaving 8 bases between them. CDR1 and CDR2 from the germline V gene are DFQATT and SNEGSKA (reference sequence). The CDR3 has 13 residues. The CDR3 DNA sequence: TGCAGTGCTTACAGTGATAGCAATCAGCCCCAGCATTTT. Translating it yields CSAYSDSNQPQHF.

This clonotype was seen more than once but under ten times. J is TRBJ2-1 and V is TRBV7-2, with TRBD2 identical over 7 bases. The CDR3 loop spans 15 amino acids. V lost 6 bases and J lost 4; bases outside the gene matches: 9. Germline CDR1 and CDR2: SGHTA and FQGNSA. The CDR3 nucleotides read TGTGCCAGCAGTCGTACCGGGACTACGTACAATGAGCAGTTCTTC. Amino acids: CASSRTGTTYNEQFF.

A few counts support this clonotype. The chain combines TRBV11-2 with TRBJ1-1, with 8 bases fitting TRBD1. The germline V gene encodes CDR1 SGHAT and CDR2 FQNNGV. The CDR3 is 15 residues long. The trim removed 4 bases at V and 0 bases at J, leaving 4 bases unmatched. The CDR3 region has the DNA TGTGCCAGCAGCTCGGGGACAGGTTTGAACACTGAAGCTTTCTTT. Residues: CASSSGTGLNTEAFF.

The CDR3 is CASSMTDLGQPQHF. For the CDR3, the DNA is TGTGCCAGCAGCATGACAGATTTAGGGCAGCCCCAGCATTTT. This chain connects TRBV7-2 to TRBJ1-5; TRBD1 might be the D (5 bases). The germline CDR1 and CDR2 sequences are SGHTA and FQGNSA. The ends were cut back, 5 bases at V and 7 bases at J, with 15 bases in the middle. The CDR3 is 14 amino acids.

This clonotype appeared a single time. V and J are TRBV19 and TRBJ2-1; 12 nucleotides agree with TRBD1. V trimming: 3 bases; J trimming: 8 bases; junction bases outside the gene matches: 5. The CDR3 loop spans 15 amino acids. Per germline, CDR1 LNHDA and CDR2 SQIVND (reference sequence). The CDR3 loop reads CASSILGTGGDEQFF. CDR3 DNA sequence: TGTGCCAGTAGTATCTTGGGGACAGGGGGCGATGAGCAGTTCTTC.

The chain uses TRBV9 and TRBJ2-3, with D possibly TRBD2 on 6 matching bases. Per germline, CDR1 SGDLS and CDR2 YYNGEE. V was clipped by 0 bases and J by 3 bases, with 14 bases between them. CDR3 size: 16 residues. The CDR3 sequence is CASSVGGDGGTDTQYF. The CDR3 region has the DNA TGTGCCAGCAGCGTAGGGGGTGACGGGGGAACAGATACGCAGTATTTT. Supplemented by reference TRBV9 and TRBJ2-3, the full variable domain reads DSGVTQTPKHLITATGQRVTLRCSPRSGDLSVYWYQQSLDQGLQFLIQYYNGEERAKGNILERFSAQQFPDLHSELNLSSLELGDSALYFCASSVGGDGGTDTQYFGPGTRLTVL.

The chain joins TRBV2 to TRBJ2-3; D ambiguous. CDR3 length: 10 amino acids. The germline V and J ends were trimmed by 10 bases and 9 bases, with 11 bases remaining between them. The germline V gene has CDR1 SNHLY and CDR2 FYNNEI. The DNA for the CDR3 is TGTGCCACCGCAGCAGGCACGCAGTATTTT. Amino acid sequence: CATAAGTQYF.

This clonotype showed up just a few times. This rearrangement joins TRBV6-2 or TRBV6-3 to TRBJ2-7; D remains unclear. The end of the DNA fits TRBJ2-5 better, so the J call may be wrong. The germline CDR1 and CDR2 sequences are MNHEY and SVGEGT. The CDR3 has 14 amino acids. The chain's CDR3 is CASSPLMGEETQYF. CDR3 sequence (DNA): TGTGCCAGCAGCCCCTTGATGGGCGAAGAGACCCAGTACTTC.

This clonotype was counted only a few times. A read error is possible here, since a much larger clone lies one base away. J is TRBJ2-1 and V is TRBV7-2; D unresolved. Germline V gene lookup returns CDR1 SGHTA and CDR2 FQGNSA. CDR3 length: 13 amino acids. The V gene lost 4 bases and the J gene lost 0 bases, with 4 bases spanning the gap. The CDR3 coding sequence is TGTGCCAGCAGCTGTTTCTCCTACAATGAGCAGTTCTTC. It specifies CASSCFSYNEQFF.

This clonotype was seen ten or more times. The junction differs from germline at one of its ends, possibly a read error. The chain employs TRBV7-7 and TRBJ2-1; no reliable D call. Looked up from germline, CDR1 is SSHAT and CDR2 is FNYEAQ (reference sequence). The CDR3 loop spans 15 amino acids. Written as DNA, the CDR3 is TGTGCTAGCAGCCCGTCCATTGGGGACTACAATGAGCAGTTCTTC. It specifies CASSPSIGDYNEQFF.